This T cell receptor beta chain was recovered during a study of CD8+CD57+ T cells in acquired aplastic anemia. In the study overall: Recorded DNA amounts for sorted CD4+ and CD8+ cells had an average of around 3 ug.

Study-wide findings and caveats: Patients shared just under 30 CD8+ CDR3 sequences with controls. No significant patient-versus-control difference appeared in CD8+ Simpson's diversity.

Trimming took 7 bases from V and 9 from J, leaving 12 bases between them. Germline CDR1 KGHDR, CDR2 SFDVKD. This CDR3 comprises 12 residues. The template used for profiling TCR beta VDJ and CDR3 was genomic DNA. Using its own MiXCR run on the reads, TCRdb lists one record per CDR3 protein. The table has 250,000 to 350,000 distinct CDR3 sequences, about three fifths seen once; the top ten hold 1.3%. CD8+CD57+ cell expansion, shown by flow cytometry, had occurred in the patients selected for sequencing. In all patients, the disease was severe acquired aplastic anemia. Ten or more counts support this clonotype. Antigen: not known.

This receptor was identified in a human donor with aplastic anemia. The sample consisted of sorted CD4+, CD8+, or CD8+CD57+ T cells (not recorded which) from PBMCs. This sequence joins TRBV24-1 and TRBJ1-5; no firm D call. The CDR3 region is CATSPGVGPQHF. The CDR3 region has the DNA TGTGCCACCAGCCCGGGTGTGGGGCCCCAGCATTTT.